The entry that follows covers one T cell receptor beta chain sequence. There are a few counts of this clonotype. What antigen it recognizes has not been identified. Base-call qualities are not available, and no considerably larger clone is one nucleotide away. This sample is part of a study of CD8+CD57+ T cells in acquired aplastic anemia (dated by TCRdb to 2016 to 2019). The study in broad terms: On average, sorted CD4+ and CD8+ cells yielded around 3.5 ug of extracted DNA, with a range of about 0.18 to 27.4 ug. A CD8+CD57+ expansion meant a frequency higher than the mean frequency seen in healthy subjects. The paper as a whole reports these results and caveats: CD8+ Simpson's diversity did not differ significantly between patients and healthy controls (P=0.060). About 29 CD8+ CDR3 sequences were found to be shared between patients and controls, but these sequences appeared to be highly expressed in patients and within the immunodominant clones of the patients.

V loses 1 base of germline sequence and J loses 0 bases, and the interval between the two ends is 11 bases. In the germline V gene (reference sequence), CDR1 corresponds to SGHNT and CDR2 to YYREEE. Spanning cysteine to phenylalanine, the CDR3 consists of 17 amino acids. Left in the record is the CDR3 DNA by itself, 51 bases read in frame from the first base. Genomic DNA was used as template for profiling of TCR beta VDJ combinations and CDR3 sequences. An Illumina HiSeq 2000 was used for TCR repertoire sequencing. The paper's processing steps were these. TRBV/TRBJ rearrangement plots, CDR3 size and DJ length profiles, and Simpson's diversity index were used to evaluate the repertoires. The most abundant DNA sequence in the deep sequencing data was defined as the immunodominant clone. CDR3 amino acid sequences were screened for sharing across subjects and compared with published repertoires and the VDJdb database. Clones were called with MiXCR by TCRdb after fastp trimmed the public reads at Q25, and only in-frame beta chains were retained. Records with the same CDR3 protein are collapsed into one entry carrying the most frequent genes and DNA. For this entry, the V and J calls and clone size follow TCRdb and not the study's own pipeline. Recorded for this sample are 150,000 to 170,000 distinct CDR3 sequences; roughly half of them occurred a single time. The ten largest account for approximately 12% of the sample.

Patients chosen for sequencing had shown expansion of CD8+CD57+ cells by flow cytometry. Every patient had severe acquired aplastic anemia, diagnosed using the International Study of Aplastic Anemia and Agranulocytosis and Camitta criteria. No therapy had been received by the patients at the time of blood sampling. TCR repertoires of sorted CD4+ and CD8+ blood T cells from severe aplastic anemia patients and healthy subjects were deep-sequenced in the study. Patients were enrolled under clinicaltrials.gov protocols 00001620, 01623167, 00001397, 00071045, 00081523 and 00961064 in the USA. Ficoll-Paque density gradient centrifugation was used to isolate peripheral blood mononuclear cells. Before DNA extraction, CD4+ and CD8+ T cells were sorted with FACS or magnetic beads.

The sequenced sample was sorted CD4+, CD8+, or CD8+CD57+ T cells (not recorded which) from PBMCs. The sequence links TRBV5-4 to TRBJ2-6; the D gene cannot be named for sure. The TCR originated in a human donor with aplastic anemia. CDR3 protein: CASSLQRSDSGANVLTF. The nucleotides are TGTGCCAGCAGCTTGCAACGGTCCGACTCTGGGGCCAACGTCCTGACTTTC.